The 27 T cell receptor beta chains reported below all come from one sample, sequenced in a study of blood T cell repertoires in COVID-19. Clones were sequenced by immunoSEQ multiplex PCR, and TCRdb holds only the in-frame ones, with some missing. The profile shows 210,000 or so clones, 83% of them singletons. The source material was peripheral blood. The receptors originated from a woman under 40 with COVID-19, enrolled during active disease.

This clone was seen only once. The V gene is TRBV6-1, the J gene TRBJ1-1; the D gene is possibly TRBD1 (6 bases). Trimming took off 2 bases at V and 3 bases at J, with 13 bases between the two ends. The CDR3 is 15 residues long. CDR1 MNHNS and CDR2 SASEGT come from the germline V gene. The CDR3 protein is CASSETADSYTEAFF. The DNA of the CDR3 is TGTGCCAGCAGTGAAACGGCGGACAGCTACACTGAAGCTTTCTTT.

Here the CDR3 reads CASSLTGGITDTQYF. In nucleotides, the CDR3 is TGCGCCAGCAGCCTGACAGGGGGCATTACAGATACGCAGTATTTT. This chain links TRBV5-1 with TRBJ2-3, with TRBD1 matching 10 bases. The CDR3 length is 15 residues. V was clipped by 4 bases and J by 3 bases; unmatched bases: 5. Germline-derived CDR1 and CDR2 are SGHRS and YFSETQ. The full variable domain, completed using reference TRBV5-1 and TRBJ2-3, is KAGVTQTPRYLIKTRGQQVTLSCSPISGHRSVSWYQQTPGQGLQFLFEYFSETQRNKGNFPGRFSGRQFSNSRSEMNVSTLELGDSALYLCASSLTGGITDTQYFGPGTRLTVL.

The V gene is TRBV19, the J gene TRBJ2-5, with a weak D call TRBD1 (5 bases). Trimming pared 5 bases from V and 2 bases from J, leaving 12 bases between. The CDR3 is 14 amino acids. CDR1 is LNHDA and CDR2 is SQIVND in the germline V gene (reference sequence). This CDR3 is CASSAQASQETQYF. The CDR3 DNA is TGTGCCAGTAGTGCACAGGCCTCTCAAGAGACCCAGTACTTC.

The V gene is TRBV3-1 (or the pseudogene TRBV3-2), the J gene TRBJ1-1; possible D gene TRBD1, 5 bases. This CDR3 is built from 15 residues. Between the trimmed V and J ends, which lost 1 base and 0 bases, there was a span of 9 bases. CDR1 LGHDT and CDR2 YNNKEL come from the germline V gene (reference sequence). The CDR3 DNA reads as TGTGCCAGCAGCCAAGGGGGACTAGTGAACACTGAAGCTTTCTTT. It encodes CASSQGGLVNTEAFF.

The rearrangement links TRBV7-9 to TRBJ2-1, with D possibly TRBD2 on 6 matching bases. The germline CDR1 and CDR2 sequences are SEHNR and FQNEAQ (reference sequence). V lost 0 bases to trimming and J lost 7 bases, with 10 bases between them. The CDR3 runs to 14 residues. CDR3 region: CASSLAMGLNEQFF. CDR3 DNA sequence: TGTGCCAGCAGCTTAGCGATGGGACTTAATGAGCAGTTCTTC.

The chain joins TRBV18 to TRBJ2-5, with TRBD1 matching over 7 bases. J lost 3 bases, V lost 3 bases, and 7 bases had no gene match. Germline CDR1 KGHSH, CDR2 LQKENI. The CDR3 extends over 15 amino acids. The CDR3 nucleotides are TGTGCCAGCTCACCCCCTGACAGGGCCGAAGAGACCCAGTACTTC. Amino acid sequence: CASSPPDRAEETQYF.

The rearrangement uses TRBV4-1 and TRBJ2-7, with 7 bases that match TRBD2. Germline V gives CDR1 MGHRA, CDR2 YSYEKL. The CDR3 spans 16 residues. The V gene end was trimmed by 3 bases and the J gene end by 5 bases; junction bases not matched to a gene: 13. CDR3 protein: CASSHPLAGQPHEQYF. CDR3 DNA: TGCGCCAGCAGCCACCCATTAGCGGGCCAGCCCCACGAGCAGTACTTC.

The gene calls are TRBV11-2 and TRBJ2-7, with D possibly matching TRBD2 (7 bases). V was clipped by 4 bases and J by 8 bases, with 15 bases between them. The CDR3 covers 13 residues. Germline V gene data show CDR1 as SGHAT and CDR2 as FQNNGV. The CDR3 region is CASSSGGREKQYF. The CDR3 DNA is TGTGCCAGCAGCTCGGGGGGCAGGGAGAAGCAGTACTTC.

The V gene is TRBV10-3, the J gene TRBJ2-7; 7 bases agree with TRBD1. The CDR3 runs to 14 residues. The germline CDR1 and CDR2 sequences are ENHRY and SYGVKD. With V trimmed by 7 bases and J by 0 bases, 6 bases remained unmatched. As DNA, the CDR3 is TGTGCCATCACCGTAGACAGGGACTCCTACGAGCAGTACTTC. This translates into CAITVDRDSYEQYF.

The CDR3 DNA sequence: TGTGCCAGCAGCCAAGGGACAGGGGGCGCAAGGAGCGAGCAGTACTTC. Amino acids: CASSQGTGGARSEQYF. This rearrangement joins TRBV7-6 to TRBJ2-7, with TRBD1 identical over 12 bases. Looked up from germline, CDR1 is SGHVS and CDR2 is FNYEAQ. The CDR3 loop spans 16 amino acids. V dropped 5 bases and J dropped 6; count of bases not matched to a gene: 11.

This rearrangement joins TRBV5-1 to TRBJ2-1, with 11 bases matching TRBD2. CDR1 and CDR2 (germline): SGHRS, YFSETQ. This CDR3 is 17 amino acids long. V shed 1 base, J shed 3 bases, and the junction held 6 bases outside the gene matches. The CDR3: CASSLYLAGGFYNEQFF. DNA for the CDR3: TGCGCCAGCAGCTTGTATCTAGCGGGGGGTTTCTACAATGAGCAGTTCTTC.

The chain employs TRBV6-6 and TRBJ1-2; D not certain. Trimming removed 7 bases from V and 4 bases from J, with 16 bases in between. Germline V gives CDR1 MNHNY, CDR2 SVGAGI (reference sequence). There are 14 residues in the CDR3. CDR3 region: CASNHGERRYGYTF. The CDR3 bases are TGTGCCAGCAATCACGGGGAACGGCGCTATGGCTACACCTTC.

This chain links TRBV9 with TRBJ2-2; no clear D. This CDR3 is built from 12 residues. V was cut by 4 bases and J by 6 bases, with 7 bases left in between. CDR1 is SGDLS and CDR2 is YYNGEE in the germline V gene. CDR3 sequence (DNA): TGTGCCAGCAGCTCTCCCCCCGGGGAGCTGTTTTTT. It yields the protein CASSSPPGELFF.

The V and J genes are TRBV6-5 and TRBJ2-5; no definite D call. The CDR3 spans 12 residues. Looked up from germline, CDR1 is MNHEY and CDR2 is SVGAGI. The germline V and J ends were trimmed by 6 bases and 5 bases, with 10 bases remaining between them. CDR3 DNA sequence: TGTGCCAGCAGGGCCCTACAGGAGACCCAGTACTTC. Translated: CASRALQETQYF.

The chain employs TRBV9 and TRBJ2-2; D ambiguous. The CDR3 spans 15 residues. CDR1 and CDR2 from the germline V gene are SGDLS and YYNGEE. V shed 3 bases and J shed 7 bases, with 16 bases lying between them. The CDR3 sequence is CASSADSLPSGELFF. CDR3 DNA: TGTGCCAGCAGCGCAGACTCCCTTCCGAGCGGGGAGCTGTTTTTT. The entire variable domain, with the rest obtained from reference TRBV9 and TRBJ2-2, is as follows: DSGVTQTPKHLITATGQRVTLRCSPRSGDLSVYWYQQSLDQGLQFLIQYYNGEERAKGNILERFSAQQFPDLHSELNLSSLELGDSALYFCASSADSLPSGELFFGEGSRLTVL.

The V gene is TRBV27, the J gene TRBJ1-5; tentatively, D is TRBD1 (5 bases). The length of the CDR3 is 13 residues. The germline V gene encodes CDR1 MNHEY and CDR2 SMNVEV (reference sequence). V was clipped by 4 bases and J by 3 bases, with 7 bases between them. This CDR3 reads CASSSGVNQPQHF. The CDR3 DNA reads TGTGCCAGCAGTTCGGGGGTCAATCAGCCCCAGCATTTT.

The chain uses TRBV24-1 and TRBJ2-1; 9 nucleotides line up with TRBD2. The CDR3 totals 14 residues. V lost 9 bases, J lost 9 bases, and 11 bases stayed unmatched. CDR1 KGHDR and CDR2 SFDVKD come from the germline V gene. CDR3 coding DNA: TGTGCCACCTCAGCGGGACTAGCTTTTGCTGAGCAGTTCTTC. It yields the protein CATSAGLAFAEQFF.

This clone was detected a few times. The sample holds other DNA sequences that translate to the same CDR3. J is TRBJ2-7 and V is TRBV12-3 or TRBV12-4; TRBD1 aligns across 10 bases. CDR3 length: 12 amino acids. Trimming removed 8 bases from V and 3 bases from J; junction bases left unmatched: 1. CDR3 loop: CASRDRGYEQYF. For the CDR3, the DNA is TGTGCCAGCCGGGACAGGGGCTACGAGCAGTACTTC.

The chain has TRBV5-1 and TRBJ2-6; D remains ambiguous. There are 13 residues in the CDR3. Trimming removed 2 bases at V and 3 bases at J, with 3 bases between. Germline V gene lookup returns CDR1 SGHRS and CDR2 YFSETQ. CDR3 amino acids: CASSFGGANVLTF. Here the CDR3 DNA reads TGCGCCAGCAGCTTCGGTGGGGCCAACGTCCTGACTTTC.

This clone has just one count. V gene TRBV3-1 (or the pseudogene TRBV3-2) combines with J gene TRBJ1-1, with D unclear. The CDR3 runs to 11 residues. V lost 2 bases, J lost 8 bases, and 6 bases lay in between. CDR1 is LGHDT, CDR2 YNNKEL, per germline (reference sequence). The CDR3 coding sequence is TGTGCCAGCAGCCAACAGGCAGAAGCTTTCTTT. Protein: CASSQQAEAFF.

The J gene is TRBJ1-5, the V gene TRBV28; 10 nucleotides line up with TRBD1. The V and J ends lost 6 bases and 3 bases, in that order; junction bases with no gene match: 11. CDR1 is MDHEN and CDR2 is SYDVKM in the germline V gene. The CDR3 totals 17 residues. CDR3 region: CASRLQPRQGANQPQHF. DNA of the CDR3: TGTGCCAGCAGACTCCAGCCCCGACAGGGGGCCAATCAGCCCCAGCATTTT.

The chain carries TRBV19 and TRBJ1-1; TRBD1 is a possible D gene (5 bases). Trimming shortened V by 5 bases and J by 5 bases, and 18 bases separated the two germline ends. This CDR3 has 15 residues. Germline-derived CDR1 and CDR2 are LNHDA and SQIVND (reference sequence). This CDR3 reads CASSLEGRAGTEAFF. DNA for the CDR3: TGTGCCAGTAGTCTTGAGGGCAGGGCGGGAACTGAAGCTTTCTTT.

This clone was seen repeatedly, ten times or more. The rearrangement links TRBV19 to TRBJ1-6; 10 bases map to TRBD1. Germline values: CDR1 LNHDA, CDR2 SQIVND (reference sequence). This CDR3 comprises 14 residues. J lost 11 bases, V lost 3 bases, and 4 bases had no gene match. DNA of the CDR3: TGTGCCAGTAGTATCCCAGGGACAGGGGCACCCCTCCACTTT. Protein product: CASSIPGTGAPLHF.

A few counts support this clone. The V call is TRBV9, the J call TRBJ2-1; the D is unclear. V was shortened by 0 bases and J by 0 bases, with 4 bases between the two germline ends. The CDR3 has 14 amino acids. Germline V gene lookup returns CDR1 SGDLS and CDR2 YYNGEE. This CDR3 reads CASSVDSSYNEQFF. The DNA for the CDR3 is TGTGCCAGCAGCGTAGATAGCTCCTACAATGAGCAGTTCTTC.

This chain links TRBV2 with TRBJ1-1; the D is unclear. Germline CDR1 reads SNHLY; CDR2 reads FYNNEI. Trimming took 11 bases from V and 4 from J, leaving 17 bases between them. The CDR3 extends over 13 amino acids. The CDR3 sequence is CAGGRAWGTEAFF. CDR3 DNA sequence: TGTGCCGGCGGGAGGGCATGGGGCACTGAAGCTTTCTTT.

This clone was observed once. The chain has TRBV5-4 and TRBJ1-1; D unresolved. This CDR3 has 13 amino acids. The V and J ends lost 4 bases and 5 bases respectively, with 12 bases between them. In germline, CDR1 is SGHNT, CDR2 YYREEE (reference sequence). CDR3: CASSTEGWTEAFF. DNA of the CDR3: TGTGCCAGCAGCACTGAGGGCTGGACTGAAGCTTTCTTT. Full variable domain (rest looked up from reference TRBV5-4 and TRBJ1-1): ETGVTQSPTHLIKTRGQQVTLRCSSQSGHNTVSWYQQALGQGPQFIFQYYREEENGRGNFPPRFSGLQFPNYSSELNVNALELDDSALYLCASSTEGWTEAFFGQGTRLTVV.

The chain carries TRBV7-2 and TRBJ2-5, with a possible D match to TRBD2 (6 bases). The germline V gene encodes CDR1 SGHTA and CDR2 FQGNSA. There are 14 residues in the CDR3. Trimming took 0 bases from V and 2 from J, leaving 7 bases between them. For the CDR3, the DNA is TGTGCCAGCAGCTTAGCGGCGGGACAAGAGACCCAGTACTTC. This codes for CASSLAAGQETQYF.